This T cell receptor beta chain was retrieved from a study of T cell responses to AZD1222 COVID-19 vaccine. For this clone: What it recognizes is unknown.

Findings of the study overall: Clonal diversity may have been underestimated in mostly white British donors. No day 14 peak samples; only post-peak repertoires were characterized.

Assay used: immunoSEQ multiplex PCR; TCRdb lists only in-frame clones, some missing. Of roughly 86,000 clones in the sample, around 84% are singletons; the top ten hold over 3.5%. After removal of 4 bases from V and 2 bases from J, the junction contained 2 bases not matched to a gene. Germline-derived CDR1 and CDR2 are SEHNR and FQNEAQ (reference sequence). This CDR3 has 14 amino acids. The clonotype comes from an adult who received the AZD1222 COVID-19 vaccine. The sample was peripheral blood, taken 28 days after the second AZD1222 dose. The chain couples TRBV7-9 to TRBJ2-7; 10 bases agree with TRBD1. The CDR3, as DNA: TGTGCCAGCAGCTCGGACAGGGGGGCCTACGAGCAGTACTTC. Encoded protein: CASSSDRGAYEQYF. The variable domain in full, completed from reference TRBV7-9 and TRBJ2-7, reads DTGVSQNPRHKITKRGQNVTFRCDPISEHNRLYWYRQTLGQGPEFLTYFQNEAQLEKSRLLSDRFSAERPKGSFSTLEIQRTEQGDSAMYLCASSSDRGAYEQYFGPGTRLTVT.